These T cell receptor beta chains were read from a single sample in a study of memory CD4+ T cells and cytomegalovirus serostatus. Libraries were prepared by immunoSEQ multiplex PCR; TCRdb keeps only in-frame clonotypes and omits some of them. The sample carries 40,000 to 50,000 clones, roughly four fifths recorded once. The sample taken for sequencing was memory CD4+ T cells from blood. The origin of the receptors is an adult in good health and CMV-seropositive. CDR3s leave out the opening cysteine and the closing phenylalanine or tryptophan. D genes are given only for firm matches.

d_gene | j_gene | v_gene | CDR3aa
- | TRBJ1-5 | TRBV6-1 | ASSAAGSYQPQH
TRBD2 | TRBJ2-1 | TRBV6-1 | ASLLSGGLGNEQF
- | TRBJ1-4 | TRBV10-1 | AGVDPAEEKLF
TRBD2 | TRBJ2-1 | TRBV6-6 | ASSPTVERGYNEQF
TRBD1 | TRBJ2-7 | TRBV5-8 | ASSTEGQIPIYEQY
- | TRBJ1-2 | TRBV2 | ASSDASPGQEYGYT
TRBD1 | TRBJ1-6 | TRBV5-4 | ASSSGQGRSPLH
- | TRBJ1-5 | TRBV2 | ASNPDSSNQPQH
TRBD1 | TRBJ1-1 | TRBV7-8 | ASSPYRGRTEAF
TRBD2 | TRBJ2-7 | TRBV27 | ASSSLAGTYEQY
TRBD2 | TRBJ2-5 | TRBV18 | ASSPLTSRQETQY
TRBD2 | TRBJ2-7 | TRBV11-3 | ASSADPGGEQY
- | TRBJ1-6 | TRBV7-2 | ASSPRIGSPLH
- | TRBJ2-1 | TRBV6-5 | ASRETISYNEQF
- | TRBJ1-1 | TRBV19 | ASSIVPGAGQNTEAF
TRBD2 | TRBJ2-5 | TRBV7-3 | ASSQRGGQETQY
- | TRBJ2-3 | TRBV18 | ASSPTTERVFTQY
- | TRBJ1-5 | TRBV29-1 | SASGDFNQPQH
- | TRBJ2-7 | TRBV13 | ASSKINGLTYEQY
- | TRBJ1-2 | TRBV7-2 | ASSLAATEPYGYT
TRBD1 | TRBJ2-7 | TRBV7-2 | ASSLERDRGREQY
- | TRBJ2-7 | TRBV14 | ASSRPGLTYEQY
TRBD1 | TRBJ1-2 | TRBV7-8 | ASSSTGRSYGYT
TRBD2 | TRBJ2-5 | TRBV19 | ASSDLSSGAIETQY
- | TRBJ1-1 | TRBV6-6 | ASSYPRTVNTEAF
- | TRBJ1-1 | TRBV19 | ASSITMDMNTEAF
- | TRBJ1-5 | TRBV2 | ASRPPGDGNQPQH
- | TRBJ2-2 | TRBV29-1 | SAVNAGELF
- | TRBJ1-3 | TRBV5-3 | ARSLLRGGASGNTIY
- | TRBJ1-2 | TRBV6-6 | ASSPPTSYGYT
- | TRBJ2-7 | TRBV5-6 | ASSLVLGGYEQY
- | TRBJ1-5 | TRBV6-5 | ASSYGSNQPQH
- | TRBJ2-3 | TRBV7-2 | ASSLVVDTQY
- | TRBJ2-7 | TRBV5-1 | ASSKGNRATSYEQY
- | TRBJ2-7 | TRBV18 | ASSRQSSYEQY
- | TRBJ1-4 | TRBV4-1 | ASSQPALRQSPATNEKLF
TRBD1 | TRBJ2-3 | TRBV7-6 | ASSPHRGQSTDTQY
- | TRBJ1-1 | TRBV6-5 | ASRSSNTEAF
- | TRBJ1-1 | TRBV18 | ASSPAGGSTEAF
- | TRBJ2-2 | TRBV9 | ASSPRTENTGELF
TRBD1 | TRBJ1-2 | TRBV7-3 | ASSLPRTGPTNYGYT
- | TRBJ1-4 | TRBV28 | ASSSLPGWGGEKLF
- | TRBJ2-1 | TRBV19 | ASRRTVQYNEQF
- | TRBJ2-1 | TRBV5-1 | ASSLLGALNEQF
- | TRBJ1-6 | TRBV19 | ASSLAGERGSPLH
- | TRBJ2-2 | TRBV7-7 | ASSLVPLSTMNTGELF
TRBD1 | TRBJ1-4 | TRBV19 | ASSIGRGYANEKLF
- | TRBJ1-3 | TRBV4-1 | ASSQMGPSGNTIY
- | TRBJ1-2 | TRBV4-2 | ASSQEGNYGYT
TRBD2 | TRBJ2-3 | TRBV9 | ASSWSGGASDTQY
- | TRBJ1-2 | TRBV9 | ASSVAGSGYT
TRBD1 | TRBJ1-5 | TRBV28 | ASHQGGGQPQH
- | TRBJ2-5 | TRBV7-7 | ASSPLGVQETQY